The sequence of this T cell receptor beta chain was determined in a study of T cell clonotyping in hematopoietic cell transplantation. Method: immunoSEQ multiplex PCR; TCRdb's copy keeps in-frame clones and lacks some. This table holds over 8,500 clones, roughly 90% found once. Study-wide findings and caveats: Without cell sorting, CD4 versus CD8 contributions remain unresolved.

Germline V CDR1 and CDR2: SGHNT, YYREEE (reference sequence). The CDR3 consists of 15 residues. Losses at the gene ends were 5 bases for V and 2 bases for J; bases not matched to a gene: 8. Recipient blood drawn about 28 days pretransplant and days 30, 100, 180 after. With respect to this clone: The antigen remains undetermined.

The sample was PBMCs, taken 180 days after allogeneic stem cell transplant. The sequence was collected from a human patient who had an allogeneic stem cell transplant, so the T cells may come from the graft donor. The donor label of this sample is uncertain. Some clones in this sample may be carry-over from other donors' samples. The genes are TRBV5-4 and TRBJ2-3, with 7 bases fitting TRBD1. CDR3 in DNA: TGTGCCAGCAGTTCCGGACAGGACCTCACAGATACGCAGTATTTT. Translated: CASSSGQDLTDTQYF.